The rows below give T cell receptor beta chains drawn from one sample of a study of blood T cell repertoires in COVID-19. TCRdb's copy holds only in-frame clones and misses some; the assay was immunoSEQ multiplex PCR. The data hold around 370,000 clones, with around 90% observed a single time. Input material: peripheral blood. These receptors all stem from a young man with active or convalescent COVID-19. Each CDR3 is given with its conserved first and last residue. The order of the fields is clone size, V gene, CDR3 protein. Not all rows give a size; the values are once, few, many and, for expanded clones, a class.

clone size: .
V gene: TRBV7-2
CDR3 protein: CASSRSGTSGTYEQYF

clone size: .
V gene: TRBV4-3
CDR3 protein: CASSLDRDTEAFF

clone size: .
V gene: TRBV20-1
CDR3 protein: CSASHRTNYGYTF

clone size: .
V gene: TRBV28
CDR3 protein: CASFGLGDNEQFF

clone size: .
V gene: TRBV6-5
CDR3 protein: CASSYSSTGWGTEAFF

clone size: few
V gene: TRBV6-2/TRBV6-3
CDR3 protein: CASSYRGGTEAFF

clone size: .
V gene: TRBV19
CDR3 protein: CASSIGAGANYVEQYF

clone size: once
V gene: TRBV27
CDR3 protein: CASRLTLVSQPQHF

clone size: .
V gene: TRBV6-6
CDR3 protein: CASTPRAFPSYEQYF

clone size: .
V gene: TRBV6-5
CDR3 protein: CASSYGGRMSDTQYF

clone size: .
V gene: TRBV11-2
CDR3 protein: CASSSGAGHGYGYTF

clone size: .
V gene: TRBV10-3
CDR3 protein: CATGTGGSNQPQHF

clone size: .
V gene: TRBV2
CDR3 protein: CASGLDRGPRSGNTIYF

clone size: .
V gene: TRBV5-1
CDR3 protein: CASSRGQTNTGELFF

clone size: .
V gene: TRBV7-3
CDR3 protein: CASSLTGSAVGYEQYF

clone size: .
V gene: TRBV2
CDR3 protein: CASRDNLQGQGIEKLFF

clone size: .
V gene: TRBV29-1
CDR3 protein: CSVEGITQGEDEQYF

clone size: .
V gene: TRBV11-2
CDR3 protein: CASSLAGTDTQYF

clone size: .
V gene: TRBV25-1
CDR3 protein: CASSWGREILYGYTF

clone size: .
V gene: TRBV6-1
CDR3 protein: CASSERDILSYEQYF

clone size: once
V gene: TRBV21-1
CDR3 protein: CASSQESTGTVEDEQYF

clone size: .
V gene: TRBV14
CDR3 protein: CASSPRLAMETQYF

clone size: .
V gene: TRBV9
CDR3 protein: CASSVGSRPGYEQYF

clone size: .
V gene: TRBV4-3
CDR3 protein: CASSQLLAGVGNEQFF

clone size: .
V gene: TRBV7-2
CDR3 protein: CASSLRSGTYEQYF

clone size: .
V gene: TRBV4-1
CDR3 protein: CASSQEFSARGYGYTF

clone size: .
V gene: TRBV7-9
CDR3 protein: CASRPTGGGLYAFF

clone size: .
V gene: TRBV7-3
CDR3 protein: CASSLLAGNEQFF

clone size: .
V gene: TRBV11-1
CDR3 protein: CASQTVSWETQYF